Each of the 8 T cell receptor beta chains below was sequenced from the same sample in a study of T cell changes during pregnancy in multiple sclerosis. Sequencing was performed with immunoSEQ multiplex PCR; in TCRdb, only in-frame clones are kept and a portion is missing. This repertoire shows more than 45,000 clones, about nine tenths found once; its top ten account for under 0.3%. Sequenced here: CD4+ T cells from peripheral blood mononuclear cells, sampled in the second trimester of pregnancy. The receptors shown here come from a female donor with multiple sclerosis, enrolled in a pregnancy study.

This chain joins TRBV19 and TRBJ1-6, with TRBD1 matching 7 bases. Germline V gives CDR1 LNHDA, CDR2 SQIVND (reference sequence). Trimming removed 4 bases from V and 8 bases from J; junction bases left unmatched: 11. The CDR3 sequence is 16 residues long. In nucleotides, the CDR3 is TGTGCCAGTAGTAGGTCCCGCGGCAGGGGGGATTCACCCCTCCACTTT. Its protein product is CASSRSRGRGDSPLHF.

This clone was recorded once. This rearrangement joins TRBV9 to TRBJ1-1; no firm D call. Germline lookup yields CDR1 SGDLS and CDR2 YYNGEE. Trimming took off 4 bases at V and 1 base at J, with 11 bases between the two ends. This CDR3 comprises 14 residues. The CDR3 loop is CASSRITENTEAFF. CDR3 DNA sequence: TGTGCCAGCAGCAGAATTACAGAGAACACTGAAGCTTTCTTT.

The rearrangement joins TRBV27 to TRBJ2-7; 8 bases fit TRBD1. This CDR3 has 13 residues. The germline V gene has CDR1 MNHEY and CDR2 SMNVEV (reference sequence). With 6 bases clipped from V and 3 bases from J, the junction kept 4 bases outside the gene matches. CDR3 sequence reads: CASSRGQVYEQYF. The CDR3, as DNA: TGTGCCAGCAGCCGGGGACAGGTCTACGAGCAGTACTTC.

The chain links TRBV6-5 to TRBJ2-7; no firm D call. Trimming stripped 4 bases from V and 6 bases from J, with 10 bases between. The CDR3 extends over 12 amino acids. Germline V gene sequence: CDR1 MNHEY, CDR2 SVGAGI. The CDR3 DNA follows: TGTGCCAGCAGTTTAGACTCTCTCGAGCAGTACTTC. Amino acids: CASSLDSLEQYF.

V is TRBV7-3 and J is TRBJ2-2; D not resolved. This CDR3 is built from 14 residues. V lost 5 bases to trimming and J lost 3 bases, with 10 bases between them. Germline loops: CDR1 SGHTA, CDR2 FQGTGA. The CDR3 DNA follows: TGTGCCAGCAGCGCAGGCTTGGACACCGGGGAGCTGTTTTTT. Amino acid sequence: CASSAGLDTGELFF.

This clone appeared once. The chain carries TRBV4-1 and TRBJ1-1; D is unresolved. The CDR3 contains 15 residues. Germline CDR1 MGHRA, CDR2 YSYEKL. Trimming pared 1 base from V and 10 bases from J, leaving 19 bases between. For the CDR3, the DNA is TGCGCCAGCAGCCAAGTATTCGGACCCGAGGGAGGAGCTTTCTTT. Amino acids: CASSQVFGPEGGAFF.

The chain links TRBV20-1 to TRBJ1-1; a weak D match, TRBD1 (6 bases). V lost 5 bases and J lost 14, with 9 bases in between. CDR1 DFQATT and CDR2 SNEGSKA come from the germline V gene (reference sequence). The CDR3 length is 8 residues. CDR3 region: CSAEDRFF. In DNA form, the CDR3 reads TGCAGTGCTGAGGACAGATTCTTT.

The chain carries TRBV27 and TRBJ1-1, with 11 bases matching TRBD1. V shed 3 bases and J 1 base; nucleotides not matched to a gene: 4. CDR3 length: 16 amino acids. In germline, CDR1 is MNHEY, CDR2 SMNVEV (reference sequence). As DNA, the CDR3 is TGTGCCAGCAGTTTCCGCGGGACAGGGGGGAACACTGAAGCTTTCTTT. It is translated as CASSFRGTGGNTEAFF.